Listed below are T cell receptor beta chains from one sample, sequenced in a study of CD8+ T cells in alopecia areata. The method was immunoSEQ multiplex PCR; TCRdb's version includes in-frame clones alone and lacks a portion of them. The table lists roughly 250,000 clones, roughly two thirds of them singletons, with 1% to 1.5% in the top ten. Here the sequenced sample was CD4+ T cells sorted from blood, taken at week 0. These receptors came from a human donor with alopecia areata. Both conserved end residues are part of each CDR3. The order of the fields is D gene, CDR3 length, V gene, J gene, clone size, CDR3 DNA, CDR3 protein. The D gene is left open where the match is weak. Expanded clones are given a class, and other clones once, few, many or no size at all.

>.|11|TRBV29-1|TRBJ1-2|.
TGCAGCGTTGGGCGGGCCAGTGGCTACACCTTC
CSVGRASGYTF
>.|15|TRBV6-5|TRBJ2-1|.
TGTGCCAGCAGTTACAGGGGGGTTCAAAACAATGAGCAGTTCTTC
CASSYRGVQNNEQFF
>.|15|TRBV4-1|TRBJ1-2|.
TGCGCCAGCAGCCAAGAAGGATCAGCTAACTATGGCTACACCTTC
CASSQEGSANYGYTF
>TRBD1|14|TRBV6-5|TRBJ1-5|.
TGTGCCAGCAGTCCACAGGGGGGCAATCAGCCCCAGCATTTT
CASSPQGGNQPQHF
>.|14|TRBV30|TRBJ1-6|.
TGTGCCTGGACCCCCAGGGTCGAGATTTCACCCCTCCACTTT
CAWTPRVEISPLHF
>.|14|TRBV29-1|TRBJ1-4|.
TGCAGCGTGGTCGAAGGAGGGGCTAATGAAAAACTGTTTTTT
CSVVEGGANEKLFF
>.|13|TRBV6-5|TRBJ1-5|.
TGTGCCAGCAGTTCACAAAGCAATCAGCCCCAGCATTTT
CASSSQSNQPQHF
>TRBD1|12|TRBV29-1|TRBJ1-2|few
TGCAGCGTCTTGGACAGGAACTATGGCTACACCTTC
CSVLDRNYGYTF
>.|11|TRBV20-1|TRBJ1-5|.
TGCAGTGCTAGGGCCTGGGGGCCCCAGCATTTT
CSARAWGPQHF
>.|11|TRBV25-1|TRBJ1-2|.
TGTGCCAGCAGTGGACCCTATGGCTACACCTTC
CASSGPYGYTF
>.|12|TRBV30|TRBJ2-7|.
TGTGCCTGGAGTGAGGCGAGCTACGAGCAGTACTTC
CAWSEASYEQYF
>.|11|TRBV29-1|TRBJ2-2|.
TGCAGCGTTGAGTCCCCCGGGGAGCTGTTTTTT
CSVESPGELFF
>TRBD2|14|TRBV9|TRBJ2-7|.
TGTGCCAGCAGCGTAACCAGCGGGGTAGGAGAGCAGTACTTC
CASSVTSGVGEQYF
>TRBD1|16|TRBV5-6|TRBJ1-6|.
TGTGCCAGCAGCTTATTTGACAGGGGTATACCTTCACCCCTCCACTTT
CASSLFDRGIPSPLHF
>TRBD1|14|TRBV30|TRBJ1-4|.
TGTGCCTGGAGCCGGGGACAGGGTATGGGAAAACTGTTTTTT
CAWSRGQGMGKLFF
>.|13|TRBV29-1|TRBJ2-2|.
TGCAGCGGGAGGGACAGTAGGGCCGGGGAGCTGTTTTTT
CSGRDSRAGELFF
>.|15|TRBV5-1|TRBJ1-6|.
TGCGCCAGCAGCTTGTCCTCCGCAGGGGACTCACCCCTCCACTTT
CASSLSSAGDSPLHF
>.|14|TRBV6-1|TRBJ2-1|.
TGTGCCAGCAGTGAATCCCCGTCTAGGAATGAGCAGTTCTTC
CASSESPSRNEQFF
>.|13|TRBV4-2|TRBJ1-1|.
TGTGCCAGCAGCCAAGTGGGGACTTTGGAAGCTTTCTTT
CASSQVGTLEAFF
>.|16|TRBV7-8|TRBJ2-6|.
TGTGCCAGCTCGGGACTTACGAGCTCTGGGGCCAACGTCCTGACTTTC
CASSGLTSSGANVLTF
>.|13|TRBV30|TRBJ2-5|.
TGTGCACACCTAGGGGCAGGGGCAGAGACCCAGTACTTC
CAHLGAGAETQYF
>.|16|TRBV9|TRBJ1-2|once
TGTGCCAGCAGCGCCACCTCGGGGCAGCGTAACTATGGCTACACCTTC
CASSATSGQRNYGYTF
>.|17|TRBV18|TRBJ2-5|.
TGTGCCAGCTCACCACAACGGCTTAGGGCAGAGCAAGAGACCCAGTACTTC
CASSPQRLRAEQETQYF
>.|15|TRBV6-1|TRBJ2-7|few
TGTGCCAGCACCCCGGGCGGGACATCGGGTCGGGAGCAGTACTTC
CASTPGGTSGREQYF
>.|16|TRBV4-1|TRBJ1-2|.
TGCGCCAGCAGCCAAGAGACAGCCAAAGCTAACTATGGCTACACCTTC
CASSQETAKANYGYTF
>.|14|TRBV9|TRBJ2-7|.
TGTGCCAGCAGCGCCGACTGGAGCTCCTACGAGCAGTACTTC
CASSADWSSYEQYF
>TRBD1|14|TRBV5-1|TRBJ2-5|.
TGCGCCAGCAGCTGGGGGACAGGGGAAGAGACCCAGTACTTC
CASSWGTGEETQYF
>.|12|TRBV7-3|TRBJ2-7|.
TGCGCCAGCAGCCTGGACTTCTACGAGCAGTACTTC
CASSLDFYEQYF
>.|12|TRBV30|TRBJ1-6|few
TGTGCCTGGAGGACAGGCTCCAGGGCCCTCCACTTT
CAWRTGSRALHF
>.|12|TRBV7-9|TRBJ1-1|.
TGTGCCAGTCGCCGGAAAGTCGATCGGGCTTTCTTT
CASRRKVDRAFF
>TRBD1|15|TRBV19|TRBJ1-2|.
TGTGCCAGTAGTATCGACAGGGGCAGGGGCTATGGCTACACCTTC
CASSIDRGRGYGYTF
>TRBD1|12|TRBV29-1|TRBJ1-1|few
TGCAGCGCCAGACAGGGGGACACTGAAGCTTTCTTT
CSARQGDTEAFF
>.|11|TRBV5-1|TRBJ1-2|.
TGCGCCAGCAGCCCAGGGGACGGCTACACCTTC
CASSPGDGYTF
>TRBD2|18|TRBV7-2|TRBJ2-1|once
TGTGCCAGCAGCTTAGGGCTAGCGGGCCGAGCTCCCTACAATGAGCAGTTCTTC
CASSLGLAGRAPYNEQFF
>.|14|TRBV29-1|TRBJ2-7|once
TGCAGCGCTACCGTTCCGGGTCAATCCTACGAGCAGTACTTC
CSATVPGQSYEQYF
>TRBD1|14|TRBV27|TRBJ2-1|few
TGTGCCAGCAGTCGGGACAGGGGCTACAATGAGCAGTTCTTC
CASSRDRGYNEQFF
>.|15|TRBV9|TRBJ1-5|once
TGTGCCAGCAGCGTAGAAGGGGCCTACAATCAGCCCCAGCATTTT
CASSVEGAYNQPQHF
>.|13|TRBV7-2|TRBJ1-1|few
TGTGCCAGCAGCCCGGGGTTGAACACTGAAGCTTTCTTT
CASSPGLNTEAFF
>.|13|TRBV25-1|TRBJ2-5|.
TGTGCCAGCAGCTTAGAGGGCCAAGAGACCCAGTACTTC
CASSLEGQETQYF
>.|11|TRBV29-1|TRBJ1-2|few
TGCAGCGTTAGAGGGGATCATGGCTACACCTTC
CSVRGDHGYTF
>TRBD1|17|TRBV4-2|TRBJ1-3|.
TGTGCCAGCAGCCAAGATCGGACAGGCAACTCTGGAAACACCATATATTTT
CASSQDRTGNSGNTIYF
>.|16|TRBV29-1|TRBJ2-6|.
TGCAGCGTTGAAGGGTCAGGGGTGGCTGGGGCCAACGTCCTGACTTTC
CSVEGSGVAGANVLTF
>TRBD1|15|TRBV5-1|TRBJ2-3|.
TGCGCCAGCAGCACCCGGGACAGGGGTTTAAATACGCAGTATTTT
CASSTRDRGLNTQYF
>.|15|TRBV6-5|TRBJ2-5|.
TGTGCCAGCAGTTACCAGCTTAGTTTAGGGGAGACCCAGTACTTC
CASSYQLSLGETQYF
>.|12|TRBV30|TRBJ2-1|once
TGTGCCTCCTATGGGGATTACAATGAGCAGTTCTTC
CASYGDYNEQFF
>.|15|TRBV12-5|TRBJ2-7|.
TGTGCTAGTGCCAACGCCCGGGACGGGGGCTACGAGCAGTACTTC
CASANARDGGYEQYF
>.|15|TRBV27|TRBJ2-7|.
TGTGCCAGCAGTGTCTGGGGGGGCTCCTCCTACGAGCAGTACTTC
CASSVWGGSSYEQYF
>.|12|TRBV7-9|TRBJ2-7|.
TGTGCCAGCAGCTTAGGGACTTCCGAGCAGTACTTC
CASSLGTSEQYF
>.|14|TRBV5-4|TRBJ2-5|.
TGTGCCAGCAGCTTGATCGGGAACCAAGAGACCCAGTACTTC
CASSLIGNQETQYF
>.|13|TRBV7-2|TRBJ2-5|.
TGTGCCAGCAGCACCGGTCCTCAGGAGACCCAGTACTTC
CASSTGPQETQYF